A selection of T cell receptor beta chains follows, all from one sample in a study of T cell responses to AZD1222 COVID-19 vaccine. Sequencing was performed with immunoSEQ multiplex PCR; in TCRdb, only in-frame clones are kept and a portion is missing. Here the sample spans about 130,000 clones, about four fifths being singletons. This sample comprised peripheral blood, obtained on day 0 of AZD1222 vaccination. These receptors were taken from an adult in good health. Both conserved end residues are part of each CDR3. A D gene is named only where the DNA matches it firmly. Size values are once, few and many counts, or a class for expanded clones, and some rows have none.

>.|TRBJ1-3|TRBV5-1|.
CASSLRPDSGNTIYF
TGCGCCAGCAGCTTACGGCCTGATTCCGGAAACACCATATATTTT
>.|TRBJ2-5|TRBV5-1|TRBD1
CASSTLGQGQETQYF
TGCGCCAGCAGCACTCTAGGACAGGGCCAAGAGACCCAGTACTTC
>.|TRBJ1-6|TRBV3-1/TRBV3-2|.
CASSQTSNSPLHF
TGTGCCAGCAGCCAAACGAGTAATTCACCCCTCCACTTT
>.|TRBJ1-1|TRBV18|.
CASSPGNRQGMNTEAFF
TGTGCCAGCTCACCGGGGAATAGGCAGGGGATGAACACTGAAGCTTTCTTT
>once|TRBJ1-1|TRBV19|TRBD1
CASREPGQSNTEAFF
TGTGCCAGTAGGGAACCGGGACAGTCGAACACTGAAGCTTTCTTT
>.|TRBJ1-3|TRBV4-1|.
CASSQGRLGADSGNTIYF
TGCGCCAGCAGCCAAGGACGGTTGGGGGCTGACTCTGGAAACACCATATATTTT
>.|TRBJ1-5|TRBV30|.
CAWSVRGQPQHF
TGTGCCTGGAGTGTACGGGGACAGCCCCAGCATTTT
>.|TRBJ2-7|TRBV7-9|.
CASSTPQGLSGEQYF
TGTGCCAGCAGCACCCCACAGGGTTTGTCGGGGGAGCAGTACTTC
>once|TRBJ2-1|TRBV23-1|.
CASSQLRSGGEYNEQFF
TGCGCCAGCAGTCAATTGCGGTCTGGCGGGGAGTACAATGAGCAGTTCTTC
>.|TRBJ1-3|TRBV9|.
CASSVGGLGSGNTIYF
TGTGCCAGCAGCGTAGGGGGTCTCGGGTCTGGAAACACCATATATTTT
>.|TRBJ1-1|TRBV29-1|TRBD1
CSVMNRGNTEAFF
TGCAGCGTAATGAACAGGGGGAACACTGAAGCTTTCTTT
>.|TRBJ2-3|TRBV7-3|.
CASSPGRYSTDTQYF
TGTGCCAGCAGCCCGGGGCGGTACAGCACAGATACGCAGTATTTT
>.|TRBJ2-2|TRBV7-2|TRBD1
CASSLVTGGFTGELFF
TGTGCCAGCAGCTTAGTTACAGGGGGCTTCACCGGGGAGCTGTTTTTT
>.|TRBJ2-2|TRBV7-3|TRBD2
CASSSASGGAPGELFF
TGTGCCAGCAGCTCCGCTAGCGGGGGGGCCCCCGGGGAGCTGTTTTTT
>.|TRBJ1-2|TRBV5-6|TRBD1
CASSRGDRANYGYTF
TGTGCCAGCAGCAGAGGAGACAGGGCTAACTATGGCTACACCTTC
>.|TRBJ1-1|TRBV30|TRBD1
CAWSKAGGFTEAFF
TGTGCCTGGAGTAAAGCAGGGGGCTTCACTGAAGCTTTCTTT
>few|TRBJ1-1|TRBV3-1/TRBV3-2|TRBD1
CASSQEEGAGAFF
TGTGCCAGCAGCCAAGAGGAGGGGGCGGGGGCTTTCTTT
>few|TRBJ2-3|TRBV29-1|.
CSVEIGETSTDTQYF
TGCAGCGTTGAGATTGGGGAGACTAGCACAGATACGCAGTATTTT
>.|TRBJ1-5|TRBV5-8|TRBD1
CASSSGQGNQPQHF
TGTGCCAGCAGCTCCGGACAGGGCAATCAGCCCCAGCATTTT
>.|TRBJ2-7|TRBV15|TRBD2
CATSRGAGESSYEQYF
TGTGCCACCAGCCGAGGAGCGGGGGAAAGCTCCTACGAGCAGTACTTC
>.|TRBJ1-5|TRBV6-5|.
CASSPGGAFQPQHF
TGTGCCAGCAGTCCTGGGGGGGCGTTCCAGCCCCAGCATTTT
>.|TRBJ2-7|TRBV7-6|TRBD1
CASSLAGTGDYEQYF
TGTGCCAGCAGCTTAGCCGGGACAGGGGACTACGAGCAGTACTTC
>.|TRBJ2-4|TRBV28|TRBD1
CASSLDLPTGTKNIQYF
TGTGCCAGCAGCTTAGACCTGCCGACAGGGACCAAAAACATTCAGTACTTC
>.|TRBJ1-1|TRBV18|.
CASSPYGRNTEAFF
TGTGCCAGCTCACCTTACGGGCGAAACACTGAAGCTTTCTTT
>few|TRBJ1-6|TRBV2|TRBD1
CASRGTGTSPLHF
TGTGCCAGCAGAGGGACAGGGACTTCACCCCTCCACTTT
>.|TRBJ1-1|TRBV9|.
CASSVEGRAEAFF
TGTGCCAGCAGCGTAGAGGGTAGGGCTGAAGCTTTCTTT
>.|TRBJ2-2|TRBV30|.
CAWSPRGRDTGELFF
TGTGCCTGGAGCCCCCGGGGCAGGGACACCGGGGAGCTGTTTTTT
>.|TRBJ1-5|TRBV7-8|.
CASSLGGGASNQPQHF
TGTGCCAGCAGCTTAGGCGGGGGGGCGAGCAATCAGCCCCAGCATTTT
>.|TRBJ2-7|TRBV21-1|.
CASSSDGGPQGSYEQYF
TGTGCCAGCAGCTCAGACGGGGGGCCCCAAGGGTCCTACGAGCAGTACTTC
>.|TRBJ2-7|TRBV12-3/TRBV12-4|.
CASSLLFLGEQYF
TGTGCCAGCAGTTTGTTGTTCCTGGGCGAGCAGTACTTC
>.|TRBJ1-2|TRBV6-5|.
CASSYSIQKLGRYTF
TGTGCCAGCAGTTACTCGATACAAAAACTCGGTCGCTACACCTTC
>.|TRBJ1-1|TRBV11-2|.
CASSSINTEAFF
TGTGCCAGCAGTTCAATCAACACTGAAGCTTTCTTT
>.|TRBJ1-2|TRBV6-5|.
CASSYSQEANYGYTF
TGTGCCAGCAGTTACTCCCAGGAAGCTAACTATGGCTACACCTTC